This T cell receptor (beta chain) was sequenced for a study of cytomegalovirus exposure and HLA in healthy donors. Whole-study context: Researchers found that roughly 80% of around 400 genotyped donors fell within the Caucasian-associated ancestry cluster. Whole-study findings and limits: The study designated 150 to 200 TCR beta chains cytomegalovirus-associated.

CDR3 length: 18 amino acids. The germline CDR1 and CDR2 sequences are SEHNR and FQNEAQ (reference sequence). Unmatched junction bases numbered 10, after V lost 4 bases and J lost 0 bases. In the PCR, 60 Vbeta and 13 Jbeta primers were used. Assay: immunoSEQ multiplex PCR; the TCRdb copy retains only in-frame clones and omits some. In the table there are 90,000 to 120,000 clones, 76% of which are singletons. Comment on this clone: Its antigen is undetermined.

The chain has TRBV7-9 and TRBJ2-1; 9 nucleotides align to TRBD2. Sequenced input: PBMCs. The receptor was isolated from a woman younger than 30 in good health and CMV-seropositive. This CDR3 is CASSSPLAGPSSYNEQFF. CDR3 sequence (DNA): TGTGCCAGCAGCTCCCCACTAGCGGGCCCGAGCTCCTACAATGAGCAGTTCTTC.